This entry describes one TCR beta chain. The data derive from a study of blood T cell repertoires in COVID-19. Overall study: PBMCs, B-cell-depleted T cells, or T cells provided the cDNA or gDNA that made up the material.

Assay: immunoSEQ multiplex PCR; the TCRdb copy retains only in-frame clones and omits some. In the table there are about 120,000 clones, around 91% of which are singletons. From germline, CDR1 is SGHTA and CDR2 FQGNSA. With 7 bases clipped from V and 6 bases from J, the junction kept 5 bases outside the gene matches. This CDR3 is built from 14 residues. The V call is TRBV7-2, the J call TRBJ2-2; 10 nucleotides line up with TRBD1. This clonotype originated in a man in his sixties or seventies with active or convalescent COVID-19. Sequencing used peripheral blood. The CDR3 nucleotides read TGTGCCAGCATCCGGGACAGGGGATCCGGGGAGCTGTTTTTT. It specifies CASIRDRGSGELFF. Full variable domain (missing parts from reference TRBV7-2 and TRBJ2-2): GAGVSQSPSNKVTEKGKDVELRCDPISGHTALYWYRQSLGQGLEFLIYFQGNSAPDKSGLPSDRFSAERTGGSVSTLTIQRTQQEDSAVYLCASIRDRGSGELFFGEGSRLTVL.